The present TCR beta chain was sequenced within a study of T cell changes during pregnancy in multiple sclerosis. The germline CDR1 and CDR2 sequences are LNHDA and SQIVND (reference sequence). Unmatched junction bases numbered 15, after V lost 1 base and J lost 7 bases. This CDR3 region has 18 residues. Assay: immunoSEQ multiplex PCR; the TCRdb copy retains only in-frame clones and omits some. Altogether tens of thousands of clones are present, more than 85% being singletons, with the ten largest covering over 10%. This rearrangement joins TRBV19 to TRBJ2-2; 7 positions agree with TRBD2. The material was CD8+ T cells from peripheral blood mononuclear cells, obtained after pregnancy. This clonotype was sampled from a female donor with multiple sclerosis, enrolled in a pregnancy study. CDR3: CASSIGTPGGRYGGELFF. CDR3 sequence (DNA): TGTGCCAGTAGTATAGGGACCCCAGGCGGGAGATACGGCGGGGAGCTGTTTTTT. The variable domain in full, completed from reference TRBV19 and TRBJ2-2, reads DGGITQSPKYLFRKEGQNVTLSCEQNLNHDAMYWYRQDPGQGLRLIYYSQIVNDFQKGDIAEGYSVSREKKESFPLTVTSAQKNPTAFYLCASSIGTPGGRYGGELFFGEGSRLTVL.